The 8 T cell receptor beta chains below were found in one sample sequenced in a study of shared clonotypes between healthy human individuals. Measured with immunoSEQ multiplex PCR; TCRdb has only the in-frame clones, and not every one. The table lists hundreds of thousands of clones, approximately 90% of them singletons. Terminally differentiated effector memory CD45RA+ cells were excluded from the naive CD8 cells, which were CD45RO-negative and positively selected for CCR7. Source material: naive CD8+ T cells sorted from blood. The receptors were sampled from a man younger than 40 in good health.

The chain combines TRBV9 with TRBJ1-1; D not certain. The CDR3 consists of 12 residues. V dropped 6 bases and J dropped 5 bases, with 11 bases sitting between them. Germline CDR1 and CDR2: SGDLS and YYNGEE. The CDR3 spells CASKGSGTEAFF. For the CDR3, the DNA is TGTGCCAGCAAGGGCAGCGGAACTGAAGCTTTCTTT.

Only one count was recorded for this clone. V is TRBV7-6 and J is TRBJ2-7; D could derive from TRBD1 or TRBD2 (5 bases each). V dropped 4 bases and J dropped 6 bases, with 13 bases sitting between them. Germline V gene data show CDR1 as SGHVS and CDR2 as FNYEAQ. The CDR3 has 13 amino acids. CDR3 protein: CASSSGGGPEQYF. CDR3 in DNA: TGTGCCAGCAGCTCAGGTGGGGGACCCGAGCAGTACTTC.

The chain employs TRBV7-2 and TRBJ1-1; D uncertain. Germline-derived CDR1 and CDR2 are SGHTA and FQGNSA. The CDR3 has 17 residues. Trimming shortened V by 2 bases and J by 2 bases, and 18 bases separated the two germline ends. DNA of the CDR3: TGTGCCAGCAGCTTACGACACGTTTTCTGGACTAACACTGAAGCTTTCTTT. It codes for CASSLRHVFWTNTEAFF.

DNA for the CDR3: TGTGCCAGCAGTAGTAGGGCTAGCGGGGACTTAGAGCAGTACTTC. Translating it yields CASSSRASGDLEQYF. The chain combines TRBV28 with TRBJ2-7; 9 bases match TRBD2. The CDR3 runs to 15 residues. Per the germline V gene, CDR1 is MDHEN and CDR2 is SYDVKM. Trimming removed 5 bases from V and 7 bases from J; junction bases left unmatched: 12.

The V and J genes are TRBV4-3 and TRBJ1-2; 8 bases match TRBD1. CDR1 LGHNA and CDR2 YSLEER come from the germline V gene. This CDR3 is 16 amino acids long. V lost 0 bases and J lost 1; bases outside the gene matches: 4. In nucleotides, the CDR3 is TGCGCCAGCAGCCAAGATCCTGGACAGGGTAACTATGGCTACACCTTC. This translates into CASSQDPGQGNYGYTF.

The chain combines TRBV2 with TRBJ1-1; D is undetermined. Trimming cost V 11 bases and J 2 bases, with 6 bases left between them. This CDR3 contains 10 residues. CDR1 and CDR2 (germline): SNHLY, FYNNEI. CDR3 sequence reads: CADLNTEAFF. The CDR3 DNA is TGTGCCGACCTAAACACTGAAGCTTTCTTT.

The chain is built from TRBV11-3 and TRBJ2-1, with D perhaps TRBD1 (6 bases). CDR3 length: 13 residues. The germline V and J ends were trimmed by 4 bases and 6 bases, with 10 bases remaining between them. Per germline, CDR1 SGHNT and CDR2 YENEEA. In DNA, the CDR3 is TGTGCCAGCAGCTCCTACAGGGCCAATGAGCAGTTCTTC. Translation: CASSSYRANEQFF.

The V gene is TRBV9, the J gene TRBJ1-4; D might be TRBD1 (5 bases). Trimming shortened V by 2 bases and J by 2 bases, and 10 bases separated the two germline ends. This CDR3 has 15 amino acids. Germline CDR1 reads SGDLS; CDR2 reads YYNGEE. DNA for the CDR3: TGTGCCAGCAGCGTCAAGGGGAGCACTAATGAAAAACTGTTTTTT. Its protein is CASSVKGSTNEKLFF. The variable domain in full, completed from reference TRBV9 and TRBJ1-4, reads DSGVTQTPKHLITATGQRVTLRCSPRSGDLSVYWYQQSLDQGLQFLIQYYNGEERAKGNILERFSAQQFPDLHSELNLSSLELGDSALYFCASSVKGSTNEKLFFGSGTQLSVL.